The 25 T cell receptor beta chains in this list originate from one sample, sequenced in a study of cytomegalovirus exposure and HLA in healthy donors. The PCR ran on 60 Vbeta and 13 Jbeta primers. Generated by immunoSEQ multiplex PCR, the TCRdb table keeps only in-frame clones and is missing some. The sample lists 120,000 or so clones, under 90% occurring once. Sequenced: PBMCs. The receptors stem from a woman between 35 and 50 years old in good health and CMV-seronegative.

For the CDR3, the DNA is TGTGCCAGCAGCTTGAGTAGTGAAGCTTTCTTT. Translating gives CASSLSSEAFF. The chain uses TRBV11-2 and TRBJ1-1; D gene uncertain. Germline V gene sequence: CDR1 SGHAT, CDR2 FQNNGV. The CDR3 length is 11 residues. V was pared by 3 bases and J by 7 bases, with 6 bases between.

The chain combines TRBV9 with TRBJ1-1, with a weak D call TRBD1 (6 bases). The germline gives CDR1 SGDLS, CDR2 YYNGEE. Trimming shortened V by 0 bases and J by 0 bases, and 12 bases separated the two germline ends. The CDR3 has 16 residues. CDR3 nucleotides: TGTGCCAGCAGCGTAGGCGGGGGGCAGTTGAACACTGAAGCTTTCTTT. This sequence encodes CASSVGGGQLNTEAFF.

The chain carries TRBV19 and TRBJ1-1; the match to TRBD1 covers 7 bases. Germline assignment: CDR1 LNHDA and CDR2 SQIVND (reference sequence). The ends lost 7 bases at V and 0 bases at J; junction bases unmatched: 5. The CDR3 extends over 14 amino acids. CDR3 bases: TGTGCCAGTACCAGGGGACAGATGAACACTGAAGCTTTCTTT. Residues: CASTRGQMNTEAFF.

The chain carries TRBV28 and TRBJ2-7, with 8 positions matching TRBD2. The V and J ends lost 8 bases and 2 bases, in that order; junction bases with no gene match: 14. The CDR3 sequence is 16 residues long. Germline V gives CDR1 MDHEN, CDR2 SYDVKM. Written as DNA, the CDR3 is TGTGCCAGCCAGTCCCCAGGCGGGGGGAGCACCTACGAGCAGTACTTC. Residues: CASQSPGGGSTYEQYF. Combining the CDR3 with reference TRBV28 and TRBJ2-7 gives the whole variable domain DVKVTQSSRYLVKRTGEKVFLECVQDMDHENMFWYRQDPGLGLRLIYFSYDVKMKEKGDIPEGYSVSREKKERFSLILESASTNQTSMYLCASQSPGGGSTYEQYFGPGTRLTVT.

The chain joins TRBV10-3 to TRBJ2-5; TRBD2 agrees at 12 bases. Per the germline V gene, CDR1 is ENHRY and CDR2 is SYGVKD. CDR3 length: 17 residues. V shed 2 bases, J shed 5 bases, and the junction held 9 bases outside the gene matches. The CDR3 sequence: CAISEPPSGGGPETQYF. CDR3 DNA: TGTGCCATCAGTGAGCCCCCTAGCGGGGGGGGCCCGGAGACCCAGTACTTC.

The chain carries TRBV11-3 and TRBJ2-2; perhaps TRBD1 as D (6 bases). The germline gives CDR1 SGHNT, CDR2 YENEEA. V was cut by 1 base and J by 2 bases, with 11 bases left in between. The CDR3 totals 16 residues. This CDR3 reads CASSLGSGANTGELFF. The CDR3 nucleotides read TGTGCCAGCAGCTTAGGCTCAGGGGCTAACACCGGGGAGCTGTTTTTT.

This clone was recorded at least ten times. The V gene is TRBV7-3, the J gene TRBJ2-3, with 8 bases lining up with TRBD1. J lost 8 bases, V lost 2 bases, and 9 bases had no gene match. This CDR3 spans 15 amino acids. Germline V CDR1 and CDR2: SGHTA, FQGTGA. CDR3 DNA: TGTGCCAGCAGCTTAGGGTCCGGACAGGGTGGTACGCAGTATTTT. Protein product: CASSLGSGQGGTQYF.

The sample holds a few counts of this clone. The rearrangement uses TRBV27 and TRBJ1-1; no firm D call. The germline CDR1 and CDR2 sequences are MNHEY and SMNVEV (reference sequence). This CDR3 is built from 13 residues. Trimming stripped 6 bases from V and 3 bases from J, with 11 bases between. CDR3 residues: CASSLGPHTEAFF. The CDR3 region has the DNA TGTGCCAGCAGCCTTGGGCCCCACACTGAAGCTTTCTTT.

The chain has TRBV5-1 and TRBJ1-1, with TRBD1 matching 8 bases. Per the germline V gene, CDR1 is SGHRS and CDR2 is YFSETQ. The CDR3 consists of 14 residues. V shed 0 bases and J 10 bases; nucleotides not matched to a gene: 8. CDR3 DNA sequence: TGCGCCAGCAGCTTGGGAGGACAGGGTACAATAGCTTTCTTT. This encodes CASSLGGQGTIAFF.

The J gene is TRBJ1-2, the V gene TRBV7-9, with 8 bases that match TRBD1. With 2 bases clipped from V and 6 bases from J, the junction kept 8 bases outside the gene matches. Germline CDR1 reads SEHNR; CDR2 reads FQNEAQ (reference sequence). CDR3 size: 15 residues. CDR3: CASSLHRGNRDGYTF. CDR3 DNA: TGTGCCAGCAGCTTACACAGGGGGAATAGAGATGGCTACACCTTC.

The CDR3 DNA is TGTGCCATCACAGGGGGGACTTCGGCGAACACCGGGGAGCTGTTTTTT. This gives the protein CAITGGTSANTGELFF. The chain has TRBV10-3 and TRBJ2-2; D is perhaps TRBD1 (7 bases). This CDR3 is built from 16 residues. V lost 7 bases, J lost 0 bases, and 15 bases lay in between. Germline CDR1 and CDR2: ENHRY and SYGVKD.

Only one count was recorded for this clone. The V and J genes are TRBV9 and TRBJ2-7; a weak D match, TRBD1 (6 bases). CDR1 SGDLS and CDR2 YYNGEE come from the germline V gene. There are 16 residues in the CDR3. The V and J ends lost 0 bases and 5 bases respectively, with 18 bases between them. The DNA of the CDR3 is TGTGCCAGCAGCGTAGGTGGGGGCCTGACTCGGGACGAGCAGTACTTC. It translates to CASSVGGGLTRDEQYF.

This clone has a single count. The chain is built from TRBV5-6 and TRBJ2-3; 8 bases map to TRBD1. The CDR3 has 17 amino acids. The J segment lost 3 bases and the V segment lost 1 base, leaving 10 bases of the junction unmatched. Germline V lookup: CDR1 SGHDT, CDR2 YYEEEE. DNA of the CDR3: TGTGCCAGCAGCTTGTCGGTAGTCAGGGGGCGAACAGATACGCAGTATTTT. It translates to CASSLSVVRGRTDTQYF.

The rearrangement joins TRBV19 to TRBJ1-1, with D unresolved. CDR1 and CDR2 from the germline V gene are LNHDA and SQIVND (reference sequence). This CDR3 is built from 12 residues. Trimming removed 3 bases from V and 6 bases from J, with 8 bases in between. The CDR3 DNA is TGTGCCAGTAGTATGGTGAGCGCTGAAGCTTTCTTT. As protein: CASSMVSAEAFF.

The chain is built from TRBV14 and TRBJ1-2; TRBD1 matches at 7 bases. Germline V gene lookup returns CDR1 SGHDN and CDR2 FVKESK. CDR3 length: 14 residues. V shed 4 bases, J shed 7 bases, and the junction held 9 bases outside the gene matches. The CDR3 loop is CASSLQQGFFGYTF. The CDR3 coding sequence is TGTGCCAGCAGCCTACAACAGGGGTTTTTTGGCTACACCTTC.

The chain links TRBV2 to TRBJ1-6, with 9 bases aligning to TRBD1. V lost 5 bases, J lost 6 bases, and 5 bases stayed unmatched. This CDR3 comprises 15 residues. The germline V gene encodes CDR1 SNHLY and CDR2 FYNNEI. The CDR3 protein is CASSFSGQGNSPLHF. The CDR3 nucleotides read TGTGCCAGCAGTTTTTCGGGACAGGGTAATTCACCCCTCCACTTT.

V is TRBV12-5 and J is TRBJ1-1; D remains ambiguous. Germline loops: CDR1 LGHNT, CDR2 FRNRAP. V lost 0 bases to trimming and J lost 1 base, with 9 bases between them. The CDR3 sequence is 15 residues long. This chain's CDR3 is CASGLVIGENTEAFF. CDR3 bases: TGTGCTAGTGGTTTGGTAATAGGAGAGAACACTGAAGCTTTCTTT.

This chain links TRBV18 with TRBJ1-5, with D possibly being TRBD1 (6 bases). Germline-derived CDR1 and CDR2 are KGHSH and LQKENI. This CDR3 contains 16 residues. Trimming removed 0 bases at V and 9 bases at J, with 18 bases between. CDR3 amino acids: CASSPPTGPLSPPQHF. CDR3 coding DNA: TGTGCCAGCTCACCACCAACAGGGCCCCTATCACCGCCCCAGCATTTT.

This clone was seen more than once but under ten times. The chain links TRBV29-1 to TRBJ1-1; 7 nucleotides align to TRBD1. The CDR3 covers 10 residues. Germline-derived CDR1 and CDR2 are SQVTM and ANQGSEA. The CDR3 protein is CGTVNTEAFF. The CDR3 DNA sequence: TGCGGGACAGTGAACACTGAAGCTTTCTTT. The full variable domain, rest sourced from reference TRBV29-1 and TRBJ1-1, is SAVISQKPSRDICQRGTSLTIQCQVDSQVTMMFWYRQQPGQSLTLIATANQGSEATYESGFVIDKFPISRPNLTFSTLTVSNMSPEDSSIYLCGTVNTEAFFGQGTRLTVV.

This rearrangement joins TRBV2 to TRBJ1-3; a weak D match, TRBD1 (5 bases). The CDR3 runs to 15 residues. Germline V gene lookup returns CDR1 SNHLY and CDR2 FYNNEI. V was shortened by 4 bases and J by 0 bases, with 10 bases between the two germline ends. Here the CDR3 reads CASSAQGLSGNTIYF. The CDR3 nucleotides read TGTGCCAGCAGTGCCCAGGGCCTCTCTGGAAACACCATATATTTT.

V and J are TRBV7-9 and TRBJ2-6, with 7 bases that match TRBD1. Trimming at V came to 1 base and at J to 0 bases, leaving 9 bases not matched to a gene. CDR1 and CDR2 from the germline V gene are SEHNR and FQNEAQ (reference sequence). The CDR3 loop spans 19 amino acids. In DNA, the CDR3 is TGTGCCAGCAGCTTAGGACAGGGCCGAAGGAGCTCTGGGGCCAACGTCCTGACTTTC. This encodes CASSLGQGRRSSGANVLTF.

The chain carries TRBV4-2 and TRBJ1-4, with a possible D match to TRBD1 (6 bases). V dropped 5 bases and J dropped 7 bases, with 11 bases sitting between them. The CDR3 loop spans 13 amino acids. The germline CDR1 and CDR2 sequences are LGHNA and YNFKEQ. The CDR3 reads CASSSEGGEKLFF. The CDR3 region has the DNA TGTGCCAGCAGCTCCGAAGGGGGTGAAAAACTGTTTTTT.

The chain couples TRBV5-1 to TRBJ1-6; D unclear. The germline CDR1 and CDR2 sequences are SGHRS and YFSETQ. V lost 5 bases, J lost 9 bases, and 15 bases lay in between. This CDR3 contains 14 residues. CDR3 bases: TGCGCCAGCAGGCGGCCGGGAGAGGGTTCACCCCTCCACTTT. It yields the protein CASRRPGEGSPLHF.

This chain connects TRBV28 to TRBJ2-5; D is possibly TRBD1 (5 bases). Trimming left V 2 bases short and J 3 bases short, with 7 bases between. The CDR3 covers 13 residues. CDR1 is MDHEN, CDR2 SYDVKM, per germline. CDR3 loop: CASSLIGEETQYF. The DNA of the CDR3 is TGTGCCAGCAGTTTAATAGGGGAAGAGACCCAGTACTTC.

The genes are TRBV27 and TRBJ2-1, with 9 bases lining up with TRBD1. Germline V gives CDR1 MNHEY, CDR2 SMNVEV (reference sequence). The CDR3 runs 16 residues. Trimming took 5 bases from V and 2 from J; bases not matched to a gene: 7. The CDR3 here is CASSLGTGPPYNEQFF. The CDR3 nucleotides are TGTGCCAGCAGTCTCGGGACAGGGCCCCCCTACAATGAGCAGTTCTTC.